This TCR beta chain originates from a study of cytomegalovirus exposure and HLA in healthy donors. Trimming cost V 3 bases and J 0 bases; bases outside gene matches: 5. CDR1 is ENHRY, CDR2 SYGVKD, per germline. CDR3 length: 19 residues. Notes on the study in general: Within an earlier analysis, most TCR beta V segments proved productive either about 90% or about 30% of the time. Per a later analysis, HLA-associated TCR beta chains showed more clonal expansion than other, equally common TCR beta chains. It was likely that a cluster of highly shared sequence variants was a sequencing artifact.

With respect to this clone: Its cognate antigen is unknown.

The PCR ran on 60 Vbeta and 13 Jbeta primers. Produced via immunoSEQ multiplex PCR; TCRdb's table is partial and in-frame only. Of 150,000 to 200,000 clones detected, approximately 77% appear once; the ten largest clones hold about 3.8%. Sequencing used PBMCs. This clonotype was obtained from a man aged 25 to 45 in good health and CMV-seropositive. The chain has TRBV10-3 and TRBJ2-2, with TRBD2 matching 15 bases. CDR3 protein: CAISEPGLAGGSNTGELFF. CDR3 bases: TGTGCCATCAGTGAACCGGGACTAGCGGGGGGTTCGAACACCGGGGAGCTGTTTTTT.